The TCR beta chain under discussion was sequenced for a study of T cell changes during pregnancy in multiple sclerosis. This clone appeared a single time. Trimming removed 5 bases from V and 7 bases from J; junction bases left unmatched: 5. The CDR3 spans 14 residues. The germline V gene has CDR1 MNHEY and CDR2 SMNVEV (reference sequence). Clones were read by immunoSEQ multiplex PCR, and TCRdb kept only the in-frame ones, dropping some. Of some 47,000 clones listed, roughly 96% were seen once; the top ten hold about 1%. The chain couples TRBV27 to TRBJ2-1, with 10 bases aligning to TRBD1. Specimen: peripheral blood, collected in the second trimester of pregnancy. This clonotype originated in a female donor with multiple sclerosis, enrolled in a pregnancy study. CDR3 protein: CASSPWTGGNEQFF. CDR3 DNA sequence: TGTGCCAGCAGTCCATGGACAGGGGGAAATGAGCAGTTCTTC.